Below are 3 T cell receptor beta chains sequenced from a single sample in a study of PD-1 blockade in mismatch repair-deficient tumors. TCRdb's copy holds only in-frame clones and misses some; the assay was immunoSEQ multiplex PCR. The sample lists some 120,000 clones, around 86% seen once, with 13% in the top ten. The material sequenced was peripheral blood, taken 44 weeks after starting pembrolizumab. The receptors derive from an adult with mismatch repair-deficient cancer.

The chain has TRBV11-3 and TRBJ1-4; the D gene is possibly TRBD1 (5 bases). This CDR3 is built from 15 residues. The V gene lost 5 bases and the J gene lost 2 bases, with 12 bases spanning the gap. Germline assignment: CDR1 SGHNT and CDR2 YENEEA. The DNA of the CDR3 is TGTGCCAGCAGCCCCCGGGACTGGACTAATGAAAAACTGTTTTTT. It yields the protein CASSPRDWTNEKLFF.

The rearrangement joins TRBV4-1 to TRBJ2-1, with D uncertain. Looked up from germline, CDR1 is MGHRA and CDR2 is YSYEKL. Deletions cut 1 base from V and 8 bases from J, with 9 bases between. The CDR3 is made up of 13 amino acids. Here the CDR3 reads CASSQGGSDEQFF. The CDR3 DNA reads TGCGCCAGCAGCCAAGGGGGTTCAGATGAGCAGTTCTTC.

V and J are TRBV2 and TRBJ1-1; no reliable D call. In germline, CDR1 is SNHLY, CDR2 FYNNEI. The ends were cut back, 2 bases at V and 5 bases at J, with 6 bases in the middle. CDR3 length: 12 amino acids. The CDR3 bases are TGTGCCAGCAGTGAAAGTAGTACTGAAGCTTTCTTT. Translating gives CASSESSTEAFF. Filled out from reference TRBV2 and TRBJ1-1, the complete variable domain reads EPEVTQTPSHQVTQMGQEVILRCVPISNHLYFYWYRQILGQKVEFLVSFYNNEISEKSEIFDDQFSVERPDGSNFTLKIRSTKLEDSAMYFCASSESSTEAFFGQGTRLTVV.